This T cell receptor beta chain appears in the sequencing data of a study of Graves' ophthalmopathy and Graves' hyperthyroidism. This clonotype was found many times. From RNA, the CDR3 regions of TCR beta chains were amplified and sequenced. RT-PCR in the first round used HTBI primers; a second-round multiplex PCR followed. TCRdb analysed the multiplex PCR reads with MiXCR anew, one entry per CDR3 protein. The sample includes over a million distinct CDR3 sequences, 36% of them seen just once. The germline V gene encodes CDR1 SGDLS and CDR2 YYNGEE. Trimming stripped 0 bases from V and 2 bases from J, with 12 bases between. The CDR3 extends over 15 amino acids. Ineligible for inclusion were patients with other autoimmune diseases, uncontrolled infections, pregnancy or lactation.

The source is an adult man with Graves' hyperthyroidism. The chain carries TRBV9 and TRBJ2-7; D not resolved. The sequenced sample was peripheral blood or thyroid tissue (not recorded which). CDR3 DNA sequence: TGTGCCAGCAGCGTAGATGAAGGGCTAGCCTACGAGCAGTACTTC. Its translation: CASSVDEGLAYEQYF.